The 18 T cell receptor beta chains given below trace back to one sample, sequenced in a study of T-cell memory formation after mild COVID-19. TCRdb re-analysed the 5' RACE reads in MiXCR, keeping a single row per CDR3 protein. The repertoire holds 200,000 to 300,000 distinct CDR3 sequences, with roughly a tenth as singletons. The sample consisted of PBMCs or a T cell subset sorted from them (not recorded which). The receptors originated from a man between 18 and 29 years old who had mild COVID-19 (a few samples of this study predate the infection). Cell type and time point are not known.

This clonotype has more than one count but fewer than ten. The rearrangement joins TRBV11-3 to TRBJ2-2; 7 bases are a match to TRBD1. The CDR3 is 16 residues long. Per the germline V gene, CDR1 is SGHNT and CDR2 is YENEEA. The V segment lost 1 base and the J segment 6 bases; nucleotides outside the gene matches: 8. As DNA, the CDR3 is TGTGCCAGCAGCTTAGGCCCTGAAAGGGGGCCCGGGGAGCTGTTTTTT. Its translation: CASSLGPERGPGELFF.

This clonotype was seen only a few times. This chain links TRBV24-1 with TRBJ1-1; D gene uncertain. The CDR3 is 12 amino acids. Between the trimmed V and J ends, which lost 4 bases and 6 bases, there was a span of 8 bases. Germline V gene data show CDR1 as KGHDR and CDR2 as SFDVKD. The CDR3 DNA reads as TGTGCCACCAGTGACGGGTATTCTGAAGCTTTCTTT. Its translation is CATSDGYSEAFF.

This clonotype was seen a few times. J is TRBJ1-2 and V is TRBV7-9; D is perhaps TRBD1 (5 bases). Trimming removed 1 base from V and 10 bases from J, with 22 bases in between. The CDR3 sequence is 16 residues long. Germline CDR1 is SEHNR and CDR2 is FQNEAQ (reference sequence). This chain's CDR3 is CASSLGGIPRRGLYTF. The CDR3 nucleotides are TGTGCCAGCAGCTTAGGGGGGATCCCGCGAAGGGGCCTCTACACCTTC.

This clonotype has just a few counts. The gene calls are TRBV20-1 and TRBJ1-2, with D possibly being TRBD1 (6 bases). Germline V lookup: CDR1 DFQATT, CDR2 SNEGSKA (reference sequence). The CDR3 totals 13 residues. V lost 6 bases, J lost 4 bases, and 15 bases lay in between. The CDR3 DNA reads TGCAGTGCCTTCCCCCGGGACACCTATGGCTACACCTTC. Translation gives CSAFPRDTYGYTF.

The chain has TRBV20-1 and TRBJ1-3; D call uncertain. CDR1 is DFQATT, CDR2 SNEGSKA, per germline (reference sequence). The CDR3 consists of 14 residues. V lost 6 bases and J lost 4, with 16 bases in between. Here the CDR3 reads CSAPERTSGNTIYF. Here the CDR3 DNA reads TGCAGTGCCCCCGAACGGACTTCGGGAAACACCATATATTTT.

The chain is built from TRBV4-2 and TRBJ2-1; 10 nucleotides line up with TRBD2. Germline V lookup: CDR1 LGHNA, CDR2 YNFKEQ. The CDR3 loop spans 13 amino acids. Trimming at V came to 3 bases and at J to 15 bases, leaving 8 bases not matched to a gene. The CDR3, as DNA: TGTGCCAGCAGCCAGTCCACTAGCGGGGCCATGTTCTTC. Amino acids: CASSQSTSGAMFF.

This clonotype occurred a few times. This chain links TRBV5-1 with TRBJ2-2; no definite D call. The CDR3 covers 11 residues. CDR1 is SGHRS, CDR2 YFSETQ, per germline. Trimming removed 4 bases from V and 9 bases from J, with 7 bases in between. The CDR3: CASSPSRELFF. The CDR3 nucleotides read TGCGCCAGCAGCCCGTCCAGGGAGCTGTTTTTT.

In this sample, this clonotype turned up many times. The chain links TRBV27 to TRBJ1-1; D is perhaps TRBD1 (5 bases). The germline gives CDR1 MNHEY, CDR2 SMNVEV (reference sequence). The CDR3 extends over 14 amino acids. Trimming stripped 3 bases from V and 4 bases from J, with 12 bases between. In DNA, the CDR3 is TGTGCCAGCAGTTTGGGGGGAAGGGGCACTGAAGCTTTCTTT. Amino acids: CASSLGGRGTEAFF.

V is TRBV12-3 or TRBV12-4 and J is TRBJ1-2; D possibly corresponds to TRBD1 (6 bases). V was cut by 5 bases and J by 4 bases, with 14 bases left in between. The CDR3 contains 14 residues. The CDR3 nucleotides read TGTGCCAGCAGTGGGGAAACAGGGAGCTATGGCTACACCTTC. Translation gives CASSGETGSYGYTF.

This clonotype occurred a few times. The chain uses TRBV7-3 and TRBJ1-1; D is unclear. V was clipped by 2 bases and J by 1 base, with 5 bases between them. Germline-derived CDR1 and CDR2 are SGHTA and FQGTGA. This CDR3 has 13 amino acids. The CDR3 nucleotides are TGTGCCAGCAGCTTAGAGTCGAACACTGAAGCTTTCTTT. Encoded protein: CASSLESNTEAFF.

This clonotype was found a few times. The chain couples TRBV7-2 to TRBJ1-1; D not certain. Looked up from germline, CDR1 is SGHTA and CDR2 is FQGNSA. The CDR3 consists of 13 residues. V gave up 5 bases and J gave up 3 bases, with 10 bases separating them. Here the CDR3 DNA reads TGTGCCAGCAGCCAAAGGTCGTACACTGAAGCTTTCTTT. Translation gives CASSQRSYTEAFF.

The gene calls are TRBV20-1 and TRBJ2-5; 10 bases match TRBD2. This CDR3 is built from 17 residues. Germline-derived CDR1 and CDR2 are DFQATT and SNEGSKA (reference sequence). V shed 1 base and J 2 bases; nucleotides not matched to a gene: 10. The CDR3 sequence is CSARVWGLAGEQETQYF. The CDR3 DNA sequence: TGCAGTGCTAGAGTTTGGGGCCTAGCGGGGGAACAAGAGACCCAGTACTTC.

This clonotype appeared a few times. The CDR3 DNA is TGTGCCAGCTCGTCCGTTATAGGGTACGAGCAGTACTTC. Its translation is CASSSVIGYEQYF. This rearrangement joins TRBV18 to TRBJ2-7; D is unresolved. Germline CDR1 and CDR2: KGHSH and LQKENI. V was pared by 6 bases and J by 4 bases, with 13 bases between. The CDR3 totals 13 residues.

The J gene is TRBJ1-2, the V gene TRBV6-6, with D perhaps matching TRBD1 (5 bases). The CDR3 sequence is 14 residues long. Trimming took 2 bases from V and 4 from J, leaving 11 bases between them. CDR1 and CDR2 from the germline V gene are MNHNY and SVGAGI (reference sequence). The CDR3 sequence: CASSYEGKSYGYTF. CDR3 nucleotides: TGTGCCAGCAGTTACGAGGGGAAATCCTATGGCTACACCTTC.

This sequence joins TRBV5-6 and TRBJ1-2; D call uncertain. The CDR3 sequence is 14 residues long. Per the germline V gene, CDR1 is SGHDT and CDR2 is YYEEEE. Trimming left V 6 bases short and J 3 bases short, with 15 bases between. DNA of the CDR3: TGTGCCAGCACCCCAGAGTCTCTTGACTATGGCTACACCTTC. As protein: CASTPESLDYGYTF. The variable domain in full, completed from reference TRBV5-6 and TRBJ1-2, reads DAGVTQSPTHLIKTRGQQVTLRCSPKSGHDTVSWYQQALGQGPQFIFQYYEEEERQRGNFPDRFSGHQFPNYSSELNVNALLLGDSALYLCASTPESLDYGYTFGSGTRLTVV.

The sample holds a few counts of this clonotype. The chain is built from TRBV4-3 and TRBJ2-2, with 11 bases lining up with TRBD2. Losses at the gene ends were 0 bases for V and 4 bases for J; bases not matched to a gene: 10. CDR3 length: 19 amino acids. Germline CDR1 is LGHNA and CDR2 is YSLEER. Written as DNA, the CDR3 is TGCGCCAGCAGCCAAGAGCTACTAGCGGGGGCCCGGGGCACCGGGGAGCTGTTTTTT. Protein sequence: CASSQELLAGARGTGELFF.

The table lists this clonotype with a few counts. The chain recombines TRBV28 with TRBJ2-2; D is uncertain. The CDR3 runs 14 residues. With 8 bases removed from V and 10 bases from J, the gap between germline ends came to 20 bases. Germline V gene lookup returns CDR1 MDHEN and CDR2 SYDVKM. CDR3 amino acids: CASDMGGPSAELFF. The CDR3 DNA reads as TGTGCCAGCGATATGGGCGGACCATCGGCGGAGCTGTTTTTT.

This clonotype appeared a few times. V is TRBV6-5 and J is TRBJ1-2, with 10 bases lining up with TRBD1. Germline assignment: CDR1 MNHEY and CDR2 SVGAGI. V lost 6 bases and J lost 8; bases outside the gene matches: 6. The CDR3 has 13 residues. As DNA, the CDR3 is TGTGCCAGCAGGAAGACAGGGGGCCGCGGCTACACCTTC. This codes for CASRKTGGRGYTF.